Following are 14 T cell receptor beta chains from one sample sequenced in a study of early T cells in non-severe SARS-CoV-2 infection. TCRdb reprocessed the 5' RACE reads via MiXCR and lists one record per CDR3 protein. Of some 64,000 distinct CDR3 sequences listed, roughly 9% are singletons. Material: whole blood, obtained at baseline. These receptors were taken from an adult who was a healthcare worker with PCR-confirmed SARS-CoV-2 infection or an uninfected control (not recorded which).

This clonotype came up a few times. V usage is TRBV20-1 and J usage is TRBJ1-4, with D hard to call. The CDR3 extends over 15 amino acids. The ends were cut back, 0 bases at V and 7 bases at J, with 15 bases in the middle. Germline assignment: CDR1 DFQATT and CDR2 SNEGSKA (reference sequence). The CDR3 nucleotides read TGCAGTGCTAGAGATCAAGGAGGTATTGGTGAAAAACTGTTTTTT. This encodes CSARDQGGIGEKLFF.

This chain links TRBV7-6 with TRBJ2-5, with no clear D. The CDR3 has 15 amino acids. CDR1 SGHVS and CDR2 FNYEAQ come from the germline V gene. V was shortened by 1 base and J by 5 bases, with 14 bases between the two germline ends. This chain's CDR3 is CASSLVGTGSETQYF. The CDR3 coding sequence is TGTGCCAGCAGCTTAGTGGGTACGGGTTCGGAGACCCAGTACTTC.

The chain links TRBV10-3 to TRBJ2-1; D gene uncertain. There are 13 residues in the CDR3. CDR1 is ENHRY and CDR2 is SYGVKD in the germline V gene. The V and J ends lost 5 bases and 7 bases respectively, with 12 bases between them. DNA of the CDR3: TGTGCCATCAGTCTCGCCTTTGGGAATGAGCAGTTCTTC. It encodes CAISLAFGNEQFF.

This clonotype was seen at least ten times. The V call is TRBV5-1, the J call TRBJ2-6; D gene ambiguous. The CDR3 covers 14 residues. Germline V CDR1 and CDR2: SGHRS, YFSETQ. V was trimmed by 4 bases and J by 0 bases, leaving 5 bases between them. This CDR3 reads CASSTYSGANVLTF. In DNA, the CDR3 is TGCGCCAGCAGCACATACTCTGGGGCCAACGTCCTGACTTTC. Using reference TRBV5-1 and TRBJ2-6 for the parts outside the CDR3, the full variable domain is KAGVTQTPRYLIKTRGQQVTLSCSPISGHRSVSWYQQTPGQGLQFLFEYFSETQRNKGNFPGRFSGRQFSNSRSEMNVSTLELGDSALYLCASSTYSGANVLTFGAGSRLTVL.

Regarding this clonotype: Here the CDR3 omits its conserved ending phenylalanine or tryptophan, so a read error is the likely source. This rearrangement joins TRBV7-6 to TRBJ2-2, with 7 bases aligning to TRBD1. Germline-derived CDR1 and CDR2 are SGHVS and FNYEAQ. The ends lost 5 bases at V and 5 bases at J; junction bases unmatched: 5. CDR3 length: 14 residues. As DNA, the CDR3 is TGTGCCAGCAGCGACAGGGCCCCGACCGGGGAGCTGTTTCTT. Its protein product is CASSDRAPTGELFL.

This clonotype came up many times. This chain joins TRBV12-3 or TRBV12-4 and TRBJ2-7; no clear D gene. This CDR3 is 17 amino acids long. V was clipped by 2 bases and J by 2 bases, with 19 bases between them. CDR3 residues: CASSLSVEFGGTYEQYF. CDR3 coding DNA: TGTGCCAGCAGTTTATCGGTCGAGTTTGGCGGTACCTACGAGCAGTACTTC.

This chain joins TRBV5-4 and TRBJ2-2; TRBD2 aligns across 14 bases. Germline V gives CDR1 SGHNT, CDR2 YYREEE (reference sequence). The CDR3 contains 18 residues. Trimming took 4 bases from V and 3 from J; bases not matched to a gene: 8. This CDR3 reads CASSRGLAGASYTGELFF. The CDR3 bases are TGTGCCAGCAGCCGGGGACTAGCGGGAGCCTCTTACACCGGGGAGCTGTTTTTT.

The table lists this clonotype with many counts. The genes are TRBV3-1 and TRBJ2-1, with a possible D match to TRBD2 (5 bases). This CDR3 is built from 16 residues. Trimming removed 1 base at V and 0 bases at J, with 10 bases between. Germline V gene sequence: CDR1 LGHDT, CDR2 YNNKEL (reference sequence). The CDR3 spells CASSQARGTSYNEQFF. The CDR3 DNA follows: TGTGCCAGCAGCCAAGCCCGGGGAACCTCCTACAATGAGCAGTTCTTC.

This clonotype was detected ten times or more. The chain joins TRBV10-3 to TRBJ2-1, with D possibly matching TRBD2 (6 bases). CDR1 is ENHRY and CDR2 is SYGVKD in the germline V gene. The CDR3 sequence is 14 residues long. V lost 0 bases and J 10 bases, leaving 13 bases between the germline ends. The CDR3 DNA is TGTGCCATCAGTGAGTCGCCGCAAGGAGGGGAGCAGTTCTTC. Its translation is CAISESPQGGEQFF.

This clonotype was detected ten times or more. This chain connects TRBV7-9 to TRBJ1-1; D unclear. Germline CDR1 and CDR2: SEHNR and FQNEAQ (reference sequence). Trimming cost V 2 bases and J 0 bases, with 13 bases left between them. The CDR3 is made up of 16 amino acids. The CDR3 loop is CASSLSYGEMNTEAFF. CDR3 sequence (DNA): TGTGCCAGCAGCTTAAGTTACGGAGAAATGAACACTGAAGCTTTCTTT. Full variable domain (outside the CDR3, taken from reference TRBV7-9 and TRBJ1-1): DTGVSQNPRHKITKRGQNVTFRCDPISEHNRLYWYRQTLGQGPEFLTYFQNEAQLEKSRLLSDRFSAERPKGSFSTLEIQRTEQGDSAMYLCASSLSYGEMNTEAFFGQGTRLTVV.

This clonotype was picked up many times. This chain connects TRBV20-1 to TRBJ2-1; 8 nucleotides match TRBD2. Germline CDR1 DFQATT, CDR2 SNEGSKA (reference sequence). The CDR3 length is 18 residues. V was pared by 2 bases and J by 7 bases, with 19 bases of the junction left unmatched. The CDR3 DNA follows: TGCAGTGCTAGACCTCGCCTTATCGAGCGGGAGCATTTGAATGAGCAGTTCTTC. Protein: CSARPRLIEREHLNEQFF.

Only a few counts were recorded for this clonotype. The chain combines TRBV20-1 with TRBJ2-1; 10 bases align to TRBD1. CDR1 and CDR2 from the germline V gene are DFQATT and SNEGSKA (reference sequence). The V gene end was trimmed by 2 bases and the J gene end by 6 bases; junction bases not matched to a gene: 4. The length of the CDR3 is 14 residues. The CDR3 sequence is CSARSGTGVNEQFF. The CDR3 DNA sequence: TGCAGTGCTAGATCCGGGACAGGGGTCAATGAGCAGTTCTTC.

This clonotype appeared a few times. The V call is TRBV19, the J call TRBJ1-2; 8 nucleotides agree with TRBD1. The germline V gene has CDR1 LNHDA and CDR2 SQIVND (reference sequence). This CDR3 contains 13 residues. Trimming cost V 5 bases and J 8 bases; bases outside gene matches: 7. CDR3 sequence reads: CASSPQGAGGYTF. For the CDR3, the DNA is TGTGCCAGTAGTCCGCAGGGGGCGGGAGGCTACACCTTC.

This clonotype was detected a few times. The chain links TRBV19 to TRBJ2-4; 10 positions agree with TRBD2. Germline V gives CDR1 LNHDA, CDR2 SQIVND (reference sequence). V shed 4 bases, J shed 0 bases, and the junction held 15 bases outside the gene matches. This CDR3 contains 20 residues. This CDR3 is CASSTEREGLQTIAKNIQYF. The CDR3 DNA reads as TGTGCCAGTAGTACGGAGCGGGAGGGACTACAGACTATAGCCAAAAACATTCAGTACTTC. Using reference TRBV19 and TRBJ2-4 for the parts outside the CDR3, the full variable domain is DGGITQSPKYLFRKEGQNVTLSCEQNLNHDAMYWYRQDPGQGLRLIYYSQIVNDFQKGDIAEGYSVSREKKESFPLTVTSAQKNPTAFYLCASSTEREGLQTIAKNIQYFGAGTRLSVL.